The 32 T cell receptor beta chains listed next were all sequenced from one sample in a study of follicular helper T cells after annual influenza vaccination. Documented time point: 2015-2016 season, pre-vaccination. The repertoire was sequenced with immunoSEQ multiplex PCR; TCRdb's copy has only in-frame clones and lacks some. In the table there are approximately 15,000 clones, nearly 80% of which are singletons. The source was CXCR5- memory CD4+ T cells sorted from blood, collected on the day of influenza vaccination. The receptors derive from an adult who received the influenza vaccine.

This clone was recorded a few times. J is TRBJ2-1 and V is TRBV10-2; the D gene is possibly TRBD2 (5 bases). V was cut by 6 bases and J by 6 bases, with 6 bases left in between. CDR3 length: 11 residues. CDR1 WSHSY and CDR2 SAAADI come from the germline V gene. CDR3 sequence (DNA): TGCGCCAGCAGCGGGATCAATGAGCAGTTCTTC. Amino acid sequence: CASSGINEQFF.

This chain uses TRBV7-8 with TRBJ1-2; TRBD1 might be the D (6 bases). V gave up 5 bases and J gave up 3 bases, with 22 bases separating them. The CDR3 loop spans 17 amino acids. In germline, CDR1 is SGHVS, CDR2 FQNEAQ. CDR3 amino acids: CASSAPRAGVLYYGYTF. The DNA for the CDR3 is TGTGCCAGCAGCGCCCCCCGTGCAGGGGTTTTATACTATGGCTACACCTTC. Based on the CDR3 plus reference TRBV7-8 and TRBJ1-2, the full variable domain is GAGVSQSPRYKVAKRGQDVALRCDPISGHVSLFWYQQALGQGPEFLTYFQNEAQLDKSGLPSDRFFAERPEGSVSTLKIQRTQQEDSAVYLCASSAPRAGVLYYGYTFGSGTRLTVV.

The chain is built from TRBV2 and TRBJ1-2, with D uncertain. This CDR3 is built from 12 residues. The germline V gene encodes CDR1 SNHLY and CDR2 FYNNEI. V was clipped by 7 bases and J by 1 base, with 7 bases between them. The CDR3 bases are TGTGCCAGCAACCCGGATAACTATGGCTACACCTTC. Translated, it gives CASNPDNYGYTF.

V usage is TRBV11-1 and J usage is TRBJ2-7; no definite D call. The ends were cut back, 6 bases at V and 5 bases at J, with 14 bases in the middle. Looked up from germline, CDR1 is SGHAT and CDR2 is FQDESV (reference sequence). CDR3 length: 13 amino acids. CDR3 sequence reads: CASSQPGSNEQYF. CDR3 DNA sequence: TGTGCCAGCAGTCAACCCGGGTCAAACGAGCAGTACTTC.

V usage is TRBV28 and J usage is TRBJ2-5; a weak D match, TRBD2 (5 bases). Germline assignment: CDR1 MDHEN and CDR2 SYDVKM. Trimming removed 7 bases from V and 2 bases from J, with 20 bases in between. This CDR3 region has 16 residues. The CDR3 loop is CASNPIEQRSQETQYF. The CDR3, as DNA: TGTGCCAGCAATCCAATCGAGCAGCGGTCACAAGAGACCCAGTACTTC.

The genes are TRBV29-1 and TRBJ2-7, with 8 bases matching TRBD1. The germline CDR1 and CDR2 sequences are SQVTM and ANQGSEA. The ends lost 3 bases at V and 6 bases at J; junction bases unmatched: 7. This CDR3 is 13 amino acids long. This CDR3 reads CSVEDRVFSEQYF. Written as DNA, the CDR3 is TGCAGCGTTGAGGACAGGGTATTCAGCGAGCAGTACTTC.

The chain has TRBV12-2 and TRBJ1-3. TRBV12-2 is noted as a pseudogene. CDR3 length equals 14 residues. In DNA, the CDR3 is TGTGCAAGGGGAAGACTCCTCTCTGGAAACACCATATATTTT. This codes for CARGRLLSGNTIYF.

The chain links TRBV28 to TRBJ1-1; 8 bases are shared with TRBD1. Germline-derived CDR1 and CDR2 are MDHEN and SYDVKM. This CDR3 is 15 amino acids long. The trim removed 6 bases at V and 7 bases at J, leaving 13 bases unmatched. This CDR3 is CASSSGGATSYEAFF. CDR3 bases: TGTGCCAGCAGCTCAGGGGGCGCGACCTCCTATGAAGCTTTCTTT. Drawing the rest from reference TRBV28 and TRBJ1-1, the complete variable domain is DVKVTQSSRYLVKRTGEKVFLECVQDMDHENMFWYRQDPGLGLRLIYFSYDVKMKEKGDIPEGYSVSREKKERFSLILESASTNQTSMYLCASSSGGATSYEAFFGQGTRLTVV.

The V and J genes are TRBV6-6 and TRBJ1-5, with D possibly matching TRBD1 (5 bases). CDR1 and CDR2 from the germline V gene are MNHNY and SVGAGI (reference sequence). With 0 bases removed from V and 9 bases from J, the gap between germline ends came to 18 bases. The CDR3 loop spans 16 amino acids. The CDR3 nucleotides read TGTGCCAGCAGTTACTCGGAGGGTGGGGGAACTGGGCCCCAGCATTTT. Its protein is CASSYSEGGGTGPQHF.

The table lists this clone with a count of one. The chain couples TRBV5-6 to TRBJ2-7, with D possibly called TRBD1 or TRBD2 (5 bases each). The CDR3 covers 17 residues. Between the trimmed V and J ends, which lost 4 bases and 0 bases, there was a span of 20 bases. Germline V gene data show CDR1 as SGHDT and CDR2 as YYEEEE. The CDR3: CASSHSRRGQSSYEQYF. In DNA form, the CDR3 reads TGTGCCAGCAGCCACTCCCGACGGGGCCAGAGCTCCTACGAGCAGTACTTC.

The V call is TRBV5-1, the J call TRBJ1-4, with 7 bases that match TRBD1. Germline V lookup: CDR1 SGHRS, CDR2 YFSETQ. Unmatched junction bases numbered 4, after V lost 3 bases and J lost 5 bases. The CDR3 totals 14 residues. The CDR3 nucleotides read TGCGCCAGCAGCTATGACAGGGCCAATGAAAAACTGTTTTTT. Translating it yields CASSYDRANEKLFF.

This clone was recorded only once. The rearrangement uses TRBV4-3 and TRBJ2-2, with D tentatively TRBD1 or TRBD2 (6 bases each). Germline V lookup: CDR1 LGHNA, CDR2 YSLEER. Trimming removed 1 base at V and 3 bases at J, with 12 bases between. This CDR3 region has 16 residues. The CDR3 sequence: CASSQVGGRDTGELFF. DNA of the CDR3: TGCGCCAGCAGCCAAGTAGGGGGGCGCGACACCGGGGAGCTGTTTTTT.

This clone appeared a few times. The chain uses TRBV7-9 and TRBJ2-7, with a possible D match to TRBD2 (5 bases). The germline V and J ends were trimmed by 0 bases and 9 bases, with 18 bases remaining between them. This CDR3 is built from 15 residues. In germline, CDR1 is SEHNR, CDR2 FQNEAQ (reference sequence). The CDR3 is CASSLAAGTTSGQYF. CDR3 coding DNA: TGTGCCAGCAGCTTAGCGGCGGGTACTACGAGTGGGCAGTACTTC.

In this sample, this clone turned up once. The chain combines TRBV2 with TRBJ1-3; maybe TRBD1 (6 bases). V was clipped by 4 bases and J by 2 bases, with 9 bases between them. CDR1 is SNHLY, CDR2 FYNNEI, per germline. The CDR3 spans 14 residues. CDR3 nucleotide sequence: TGTGCCAGCAGTGCTGCAGGGGCTGGAAACACCATATATTTT. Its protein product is CASSAAGAGNTIYF.

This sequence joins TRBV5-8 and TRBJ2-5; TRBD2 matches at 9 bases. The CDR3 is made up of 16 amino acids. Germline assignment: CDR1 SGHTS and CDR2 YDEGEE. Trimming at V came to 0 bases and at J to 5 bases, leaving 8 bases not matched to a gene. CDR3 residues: CASSLGGGATYETQYF. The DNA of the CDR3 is TGTGCCAGCAGCTTGGGCGGGGGGGCCACATACGAGACCCAGTACTTC.

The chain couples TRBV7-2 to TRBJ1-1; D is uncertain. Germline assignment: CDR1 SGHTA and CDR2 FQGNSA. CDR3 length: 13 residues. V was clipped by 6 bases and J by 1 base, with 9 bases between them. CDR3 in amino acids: CASRGEGNTEAFF. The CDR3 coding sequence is TGTGCCAGCAGGGGTGAGGGGAACACTGAAGCTTTCTTT.

CDR3 sequence reads: CASSHVGAGELFF. As DNA, the CDR3 is TGCGCCAGCAGCCATGTGGGGGCCGGGGAGCTGTTTTTT. The chain combines TRBV4-1 with TRBJ2-2; D may match TRBD1 or TRBD2 (5 bases each). Per the germline V gene, CDR1 is MGHRA and CDR2 is YSYEKL. With 3 bases removed from V and 6 bases from J, the gap between germline ends came to 8 bases. CDR3 length: 13 amino acids.

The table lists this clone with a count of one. Written as DNA, the CDR3 is TGTGCCAGCAACAAAGGGGGGGTCTCTGGAAACACCATATATTTT. Amino acids: CASNKGGVSGNTIYF. The gene calls are TRBV28 and TRBJ1-3; a weak D match, TRBD1 (6 bases). CDR3 length equals 15 residues. V was pared by 7 bases and J by 0 bases, with 13 bases between. Per the germline V gene, CDR1 is MDHEN and CDR2 is SYDVKM.

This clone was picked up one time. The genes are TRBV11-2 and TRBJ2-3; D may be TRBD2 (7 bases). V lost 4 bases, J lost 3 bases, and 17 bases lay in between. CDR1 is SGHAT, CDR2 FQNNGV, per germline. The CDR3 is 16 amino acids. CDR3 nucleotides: TGTGCCAGCAGCTCTGTTGGGGGGGCCCGGACAGATACGCAGTATTTT. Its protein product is CASSSVGGARTDTQYF.

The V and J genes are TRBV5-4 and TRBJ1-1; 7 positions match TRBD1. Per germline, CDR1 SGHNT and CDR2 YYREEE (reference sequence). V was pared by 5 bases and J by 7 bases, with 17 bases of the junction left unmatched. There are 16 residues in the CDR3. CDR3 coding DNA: TGTGCCAGCAGAAACCGAGGGGGCGCTTCTGGCATTGAAGCTTTCTTT. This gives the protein CASRNRGGASGIEAFF.

In nucleotides, the CDR3 is TGTGCCAGCAGCCCCGTGGTCCAGGTGCCGTACGAGCAGTACTTC. Encoded protein: CASSPVVQVPYEQYF. The rearrangement joins TRBV7-2 to TRBJ2-7; D gene ambiguous. This CDR3 has 15 residues. V lost 5 bases, J lost 4 bases, and 18 bases lay in between. In germline, CDR1 is SGHTA, CDR2 FQGNSA.

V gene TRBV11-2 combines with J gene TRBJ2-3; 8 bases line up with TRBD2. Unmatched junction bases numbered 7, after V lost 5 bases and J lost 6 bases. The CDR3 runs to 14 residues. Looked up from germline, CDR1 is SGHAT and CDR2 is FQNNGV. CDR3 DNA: TGTGCCAGCAGCCGGGGGGGTCCGAAGGATACGCAGTATTTT. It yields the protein CASSRGGPKDTQYF.

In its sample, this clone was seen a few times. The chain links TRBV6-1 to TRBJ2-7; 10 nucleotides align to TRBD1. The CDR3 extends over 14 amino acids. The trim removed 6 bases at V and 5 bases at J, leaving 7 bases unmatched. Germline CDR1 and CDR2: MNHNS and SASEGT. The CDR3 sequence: CASRGPGQGNEQYF. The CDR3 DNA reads TGTGCCAGCAGGGGCCCGGGACAGGGGAACGAGCAGTACTTC.

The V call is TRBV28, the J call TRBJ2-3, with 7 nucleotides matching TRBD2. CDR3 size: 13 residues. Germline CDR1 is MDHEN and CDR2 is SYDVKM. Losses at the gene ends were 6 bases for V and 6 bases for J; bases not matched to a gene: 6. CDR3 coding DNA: TGTGCCAGCAGGCCGACTAGCTTGGATACGCAGTATTTT. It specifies CASRPTSLDTQYF. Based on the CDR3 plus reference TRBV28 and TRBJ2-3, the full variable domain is DVKVTQSSRYLVKRTGEKVFLECVQDMDHENMFWYRQDPGLGLRLIYFSYDVKMKEKGDIPEGYSVSREKKERFSLILESASTNQTSMYLCASRPTSLDTQYFGPGTRLTVL.

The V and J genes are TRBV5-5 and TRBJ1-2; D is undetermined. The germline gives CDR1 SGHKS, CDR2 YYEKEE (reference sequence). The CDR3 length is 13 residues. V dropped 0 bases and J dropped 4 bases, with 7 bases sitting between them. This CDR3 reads CASSLVGPYGYTF. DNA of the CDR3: TGTGCCAGCAGCTTGGTCGGACCCTATGGCTACACCTTC.

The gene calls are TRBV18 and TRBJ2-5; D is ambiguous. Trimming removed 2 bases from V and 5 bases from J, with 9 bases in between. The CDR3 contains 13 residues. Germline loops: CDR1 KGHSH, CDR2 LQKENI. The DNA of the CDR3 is TGTGCCAGCTCACCAACCCAGCTGGAGACCCAGTACTTC. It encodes CASSPTQLETQYF.

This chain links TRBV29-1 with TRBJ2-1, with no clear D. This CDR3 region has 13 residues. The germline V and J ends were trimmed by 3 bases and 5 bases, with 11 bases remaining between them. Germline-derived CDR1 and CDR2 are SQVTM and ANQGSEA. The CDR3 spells CSVEGRLHNEQFF. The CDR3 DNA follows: TGCAGCGTTGAGGGTCGCCTTCACAATGAGCAGTTCTTC.

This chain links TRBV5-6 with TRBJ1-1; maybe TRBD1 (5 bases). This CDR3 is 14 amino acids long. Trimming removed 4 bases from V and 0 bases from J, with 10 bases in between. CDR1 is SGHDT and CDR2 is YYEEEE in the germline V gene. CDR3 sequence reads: CASSQKTVNTEAFF. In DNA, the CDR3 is TGTGCCAGCAGCCAGAAGACAGTGAACACTGAAGCTTTCTTT.

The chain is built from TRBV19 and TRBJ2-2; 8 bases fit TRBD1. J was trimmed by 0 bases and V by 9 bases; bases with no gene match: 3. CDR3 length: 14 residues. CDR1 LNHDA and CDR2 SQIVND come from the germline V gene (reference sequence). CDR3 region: CASLQGANTGELFF. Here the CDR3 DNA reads TGTGCCAGCCTACAGGGGGCGAACACCGGGGAGCTGTTTTTT.

The CDR3 loop reads CASSLPTGLYHEQYF. CDR3 bases: TGTGCCAGCAGCCTTCCGACAGGGTTGTACCACGAGCAGTACTTC. V gene TRBV7-8 combines with J gene TRBJ2-7, with TRBD1 matching over 7 bases. The germline CDR1 and CDR2 sequences are SGHVS and FQNEAQ. Losses at the gene ends were 5 bases for V and 5 bases for J; bases not matched to a gene: 12. This CDR3 is built from 15 residues.

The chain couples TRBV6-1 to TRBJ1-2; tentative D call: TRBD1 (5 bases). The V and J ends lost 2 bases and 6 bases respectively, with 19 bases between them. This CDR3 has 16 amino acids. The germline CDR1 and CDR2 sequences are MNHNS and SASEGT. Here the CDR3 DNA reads TGTGCCAGCAGTGAATCCTCGGGACGGCAGAACCATGGCTACACCTTC. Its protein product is CASSESSGRQNHGYTF.

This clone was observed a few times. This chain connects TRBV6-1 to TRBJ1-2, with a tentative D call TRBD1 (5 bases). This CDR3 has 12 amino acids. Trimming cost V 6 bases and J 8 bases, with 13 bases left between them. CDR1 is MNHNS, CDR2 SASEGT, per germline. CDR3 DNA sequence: TGTGCCAGCAGCCTGGGGGGGGAAGGCTACACCTTC. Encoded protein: CASSLGGEGYTF.